What follows are 8 T cell receptor beta chains derived from one specimen sequenced in a study of shared clonotypes between healthy human individuals. Assay: immunoSEQ multiplex PCR; the TCRdb copy retains only in-frame clones and omits some. Among some 2.3 million clones, just over 90% were seen once, and the ten largest hold about 0.39%. The specimen was naive CD4+ T cells from PBMCs. Subset indicated: CD45RA+ positively selected. All receptors come from a man younger than 30 in good health. Some clones in this sample may be carry-over from other donors' samples.

J is TRBJ2-5 and V is TRBV5-4; perhaps TRBD2 as D (5 bases). CDR1 is SGHNT, CDR2 YYREEE, per germline (reference sequence). This CDR3 contains 13 residues. V lost 0 bases, J lost 5 bases, and 8 bases lay in between. CDR3 sequence: CASSLEGGETQYF. CDR3 nucleotide sequence: TGTGCCAGCAGCTTGGAAGGAGGCGAGACCCAGTACTTC. Filled out from reference TRBV5-4 and TRBJ2-5, the complete variable domain reads ETGVTQSPTHLIKTRGQQVTLRCSSQSGHNTVSWYQQALGQGPQFIFQYYREEENGRGNFPPRFSGLQFPNYSSELNVNALELDDSALYLCASSLEGGETQYFGPGTRLLVL.

V usage is TRBV6-1 and J usage is TRBJ1-2, with 9 bases fitting TRBD1. Per germline, CDR1 MNHNS and CDR2 SASEGT. V gave up 6 bases and J gave up 3 bases; unmatched junction bases: 8. The CDR3 is 15 residues long. CDR3 in amino acids: CASSPGTGLDYGYTF. In DNA form, the CDR3 reads TGTGCCAGCAGCCCAGGGACAGGGCTAGACTATGGCTACACCTTC.

This sequence joins TRBV7-9 and TRBJ2-1; D is unclear. Germline V lookup: CDR1 SEHNR, CDR2 FQNEAQ (reference sequence). Trimming took off 6 bases at V and 4 bases at J, with 10 bases between the two ends. The CDR3 spans 13 residues. The CDR3, as DNA: TGTGCCAGCAGAGGCCTGTCTTACAATGAGCAGTTCTTC. This translates into CASRGLSYNEQFF.

To note about this clone: This CDR3 is also generated by other DNA sequences in the sample. The V and J genes are TRBV5-1 and TRBJ2-7; 9 positions agree with TRBD1. This CDR3 has 15 residues. Germline trimming cut 0 bases from V and 3 bases from J; bases unmatched to any gene: 4. Germline CDR1 reads SGHRS; CDR2 reads YFSETQ. The chain's CDR3 is CASSLAGQGLYEQYF. DNA for the CDR3: TGCGCCAGCAGCTTGGCGGGACAGGGTCTCTACGAGCAGTACTTC.

Concerning this clone: The same CDR3 also results from other DNA sequences found in this sample. The chain employs TRBV18 and TRBJ2-7, with D tentatively TRBD1 or TRBD2 (5 bases each). Trimming pared 6 bases from V and 3 bases from J, leaving 12 bases between. The CDR3 spans 13 residues. The germline gives CDR1 KGHSH, CDR2 LQKENI. DNA of the CDR3: TGTGCCAGCTCCCCCGGGACGTTCTACGAGCAGTACTTC. This sequence encodes CASSPGTFYEQYF.

The rearrangement links TRBV9 to TRBJ2-7, with D perhaps TRBD2 (5 bases). Trimming removed 4 bases from V and 4 bases from J, with 15 bases in between. The germline V gene has CDR1 SGDLS and CDR2 YYNGEE. The CDR3 spans 14 residues. The CDR3 sequence is CASSPEGGRYEQYF. DNA of the CDR3: TGTGCCAGCAGCCCCGAGGGCGGACGATACGAGCAGTACTTC.

The rearrangement links TRBV6-1 to TRBJ1-5; D perhaps matches TRBD1 (6 bases). This CDR3 is 13 amino acids long. The V gene lost 7 bases and the J gene lost 4 bases, with 11 bases spanning the gap. Germline values: CDR1 MNHNS, CDR2 SASEGT. CDR3 residues: CASTFGQNQPQHF. The CDR3 bases are TGTGCCAGCACCTTCGGACAGAATCAGCCCCAGCATTTT.

CDR3 loop: CASSSLGYGPQHF. Here the CDR3 DNA reads TGTGCCAGCAGCTCGTTAGGGTATGGGCCCCAGCATTTT. The chain employs TRBV5-6 and TRBJ1-5; no definite D call. Germline V gives CDR1 SGHDT, CDR2 YYEEEE. The V end lost 3 bases, the J end lost 9 bases, and 13 bases lay between the germline ends. The CDR3 is made up of 13 amino acids.